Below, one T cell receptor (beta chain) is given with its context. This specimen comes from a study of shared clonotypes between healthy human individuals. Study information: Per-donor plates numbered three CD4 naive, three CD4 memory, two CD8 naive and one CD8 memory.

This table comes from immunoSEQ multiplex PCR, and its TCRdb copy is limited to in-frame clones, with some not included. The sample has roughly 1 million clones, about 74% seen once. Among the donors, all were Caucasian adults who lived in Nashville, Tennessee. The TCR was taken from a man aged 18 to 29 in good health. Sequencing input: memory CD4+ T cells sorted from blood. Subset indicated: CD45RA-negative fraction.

The CDR3 protein is CASSVKRDTEAFF. The CDR3 DNA follows: TGTGCCAGCAGCGTGAAGAGGGATACTGAAGCTTTCTTT. The V and J genes are TRBV16 and TRBJ1-1; D is uncertain. CDR1 and CDR2 (germline): KGHSY, FQNENV. Trimming took off 5 bases at V and 5 bases at J, with 12 bases between the two ends. This CDR3 spans 13 amino acids.